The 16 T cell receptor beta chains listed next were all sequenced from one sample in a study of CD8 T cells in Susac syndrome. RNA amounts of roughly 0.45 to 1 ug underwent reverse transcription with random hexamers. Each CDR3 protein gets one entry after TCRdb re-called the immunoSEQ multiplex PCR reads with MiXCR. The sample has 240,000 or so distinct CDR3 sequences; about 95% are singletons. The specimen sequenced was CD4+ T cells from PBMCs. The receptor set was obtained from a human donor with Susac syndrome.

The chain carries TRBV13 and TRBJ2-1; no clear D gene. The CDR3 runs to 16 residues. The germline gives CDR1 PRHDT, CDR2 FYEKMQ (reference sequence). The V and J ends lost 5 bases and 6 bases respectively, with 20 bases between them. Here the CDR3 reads CASSARAVGLFNEQFF. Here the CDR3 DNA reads TGTGCCAGCAGCGCCCGGGCGGTGGGTTTATTCAATGAGCAGTTCTTC.

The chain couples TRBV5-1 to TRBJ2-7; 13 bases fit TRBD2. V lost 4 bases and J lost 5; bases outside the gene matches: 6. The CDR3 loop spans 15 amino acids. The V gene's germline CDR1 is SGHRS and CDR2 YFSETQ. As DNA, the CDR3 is TGCGCCAGCAGCCGCGGGACTAGCGGGACAGACGAGCAGTACTTC. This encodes CASSRGTSGTDEQYF.

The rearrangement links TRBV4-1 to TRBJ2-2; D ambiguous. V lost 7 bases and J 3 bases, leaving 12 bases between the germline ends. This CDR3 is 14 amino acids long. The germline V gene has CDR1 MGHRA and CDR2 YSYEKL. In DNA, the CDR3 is TGCGCCAGCAATCCTCGACTGTACACCGGGGAGCTGTTTTTT. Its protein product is CASNPRLYTGELFF.

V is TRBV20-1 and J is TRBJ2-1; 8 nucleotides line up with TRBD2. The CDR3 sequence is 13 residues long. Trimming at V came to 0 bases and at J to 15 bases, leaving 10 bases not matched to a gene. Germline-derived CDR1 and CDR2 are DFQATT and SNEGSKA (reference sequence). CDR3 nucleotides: TGCAGTGCTAGAGATAGGGGCGGGAGGAACCGGTTCTTC. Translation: CSARDRGGRNRFF.

The chain's CDR3 is CASRLQGNYGYTF. In DNA form, the CDR3 reads TGTGCCAGCAGACTACAGGGGAACTATGGCTACACCTTC. The rearrangement uses TRBV12-3 or TRBV12-4 and TRBJ1-2; TRBD1 agrees at 7 bases. After removal of 6 bases from V and 2 bases from J, the junction contained 3 bases not matched to a gene. The CDR3 covers 13 residues.

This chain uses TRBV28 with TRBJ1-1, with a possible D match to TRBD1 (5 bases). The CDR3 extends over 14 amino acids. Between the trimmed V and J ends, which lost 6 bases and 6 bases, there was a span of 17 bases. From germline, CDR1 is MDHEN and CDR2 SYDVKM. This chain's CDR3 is CASSPAGVLPEAFF. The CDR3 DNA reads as TGTGCCAGCAGCCCGGCGGGGGTCCTCCCTGAAGCTTTCTTT.

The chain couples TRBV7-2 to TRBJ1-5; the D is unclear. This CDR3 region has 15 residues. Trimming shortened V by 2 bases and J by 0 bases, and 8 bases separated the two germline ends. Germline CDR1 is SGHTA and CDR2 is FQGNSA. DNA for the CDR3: TGTGCCAGCAGCTTACTGACAAATAGCAATCAGCCCCAGCATTTT. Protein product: CASSLLTNSNQPQHF. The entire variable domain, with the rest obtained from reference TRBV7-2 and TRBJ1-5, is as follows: GAGVSQSPSNKVTEKGKDVELRCDPISGHTALYWYRQSLGQGLEFLIYFQGNSAPDKSGLPSDRFSAERTGGSVSTLTIQRTQQEDSAVYLCASSLLTNSNQPQHFGDGTRLSIL.

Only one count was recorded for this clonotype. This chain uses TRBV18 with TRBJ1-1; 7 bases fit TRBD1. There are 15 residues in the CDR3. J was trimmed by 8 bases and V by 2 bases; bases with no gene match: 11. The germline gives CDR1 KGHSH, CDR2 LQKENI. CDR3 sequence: CASSPGTARLSEAFF. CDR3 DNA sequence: TGTGCCAGCTCACCAGGGACAGCACGACTTTCCGAAGCTTTCTTT.

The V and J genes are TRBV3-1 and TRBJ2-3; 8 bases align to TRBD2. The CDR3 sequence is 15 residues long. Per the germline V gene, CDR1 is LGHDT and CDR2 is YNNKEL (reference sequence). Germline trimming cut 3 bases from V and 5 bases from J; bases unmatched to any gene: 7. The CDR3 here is CASSQDLAGRDTQYF. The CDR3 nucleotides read TGTGCCAGCAGCCAGGACTTAGCGGGGCGAGATACGCAGTATTTT.

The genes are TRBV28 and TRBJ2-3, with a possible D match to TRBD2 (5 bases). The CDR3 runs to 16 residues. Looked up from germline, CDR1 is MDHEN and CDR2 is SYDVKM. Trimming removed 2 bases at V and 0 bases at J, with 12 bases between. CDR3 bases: TGTGCCAGCAGTTTAGAGGGAATAGCTAGCACAGATACGCAGTATTTT. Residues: CASSLEGIASTDTQYF. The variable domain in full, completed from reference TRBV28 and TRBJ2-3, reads DVKVTQSSRYLVKRTGEKVFLECVQDMDHENMFWYRQDPGLGLRLIYFSYDVKMKEKGDIPEGYSVSREKKERFSLILESASTNQTSMYLCASSLEGIASTDTQYFGPGTRLTVL.

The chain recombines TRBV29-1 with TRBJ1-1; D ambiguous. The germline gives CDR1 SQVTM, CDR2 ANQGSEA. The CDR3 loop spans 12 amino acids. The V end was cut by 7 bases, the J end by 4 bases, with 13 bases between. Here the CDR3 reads CSGDEIGTEAFF. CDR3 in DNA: TGCAGCGGGGATGAAATTGGCACTGAAGCTTTCTTT.

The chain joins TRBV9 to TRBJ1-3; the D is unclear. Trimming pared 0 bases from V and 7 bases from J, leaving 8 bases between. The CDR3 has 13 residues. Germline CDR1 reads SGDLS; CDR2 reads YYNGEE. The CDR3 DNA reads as TGTGCCAGCAGCGTAGACGGCCGTAACACCATATATTTT. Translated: CASSVDGRNTIYF.

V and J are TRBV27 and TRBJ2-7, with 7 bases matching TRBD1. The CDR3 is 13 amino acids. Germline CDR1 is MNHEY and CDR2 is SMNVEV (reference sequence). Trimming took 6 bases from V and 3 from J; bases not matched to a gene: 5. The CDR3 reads CASRQTGNYEQYF. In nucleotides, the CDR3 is TGTGCCAGCAGGCAGACAGGGAACTACGAGCAGTACTTC.

CDR3 sequence reads: CASRGASSYNEQFF. CDR3 sequence (DNA): TGTGCCAGCAGGGGCGCCAGCTCCTACAATGAGCAGTTCTTC. The chain carries TRBV28 and TRBJ2-1; D not resolved. Between the trimmed V and J ends, which lost 6 bases and 0 bases, there was a span of 9 bases. The V gene's germline CDR1 is MDHEN and CDR2 SYDVKM. The CDR3 runs to 14 residues.

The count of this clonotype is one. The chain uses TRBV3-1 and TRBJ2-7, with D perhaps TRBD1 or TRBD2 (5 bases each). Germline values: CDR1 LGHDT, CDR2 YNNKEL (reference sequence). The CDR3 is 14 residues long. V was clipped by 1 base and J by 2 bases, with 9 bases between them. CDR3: CASSQVEGTYEQYF. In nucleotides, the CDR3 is TGTGCCAGCAGCCAAGTTGAGGGGACCTACGAGCAGTACTTC.

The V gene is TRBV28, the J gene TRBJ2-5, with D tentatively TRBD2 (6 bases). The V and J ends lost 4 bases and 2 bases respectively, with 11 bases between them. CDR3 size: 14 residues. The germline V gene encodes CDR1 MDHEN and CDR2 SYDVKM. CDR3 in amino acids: CASSSAGRQETQYF. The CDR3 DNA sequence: TGTGCCAGCAGTTCCGCAGGGAGGCAAGAGACCCAGTACTTC.